This TCR beta chain was profiled in a study of blood T cells in healthy people across ages. General observations from the study: Among T cells, TCR beta diversity per million cells dropped roughly linearly as age rose.

A second PCR, run for roughly 7 to 11 cycles, used a sample-barcoded 5' primer plus a J-beta primer mix. MiXCR, run by TCRdb on the 5' RACE reads, gives a single entry per CDR3 protein. The sample has around 1,000,000 distinct CDR3 sequences, about 23% seen once; the top ten hold about 0.8%. Trimming pared 3 bases from V and 3 bases from J, leaving 12 bases between. CDR1 is SGDLS, CDR2 YYNGEE, per germline. The CDR3 length is 15 residues. This clonotype was picked up a small number of times. The antigen is undetermined. These data were also filed under a second study, of T cells of mothers and their children.

Input material: blood. This sequence was found in a girl between 2 and 10 years old in good health. The rearrangement joins TRBV9 to TRBJ1-4; D call uncertain. CDR3 residues: CASSESGGPNEKLFF. CDR3 coding DNA: TGTGCCAGCAGCGAGAGCGGTGGACCTAATGAAAAACTGTTTTTT.